This TCR beta chain was recorded in a study of T-cell reconstitution after alpha-beta-depleted transplantation in children. This sample's TCRbeta library carried unique molecular identifier barcodes. Each CDR3 protein gets one entry after TCRdb re-called the PCR reads with MiXCR. There are about 600,000 distinct CDR3 sequences in the sample; roughly a tenth occur only once, and less than 5% lies in the top ten. Trimming took 0 bases from V and 2 from J, leaving 14 bases between them. The CDR3 runs to 16 residues. The V gene's germline CDR1 is SGDLS and CDR2 YYNGEE. The rearrangement links TRBV9 to TRBJ2-5; tentatively, D is TRBD1 (6 bases). The sequence was obtained from a human donor who donated a stem cell graft to a child with acute myeloid leukemia. Material: PBMCs from the stem cell graft donor, obtained from the stem cell graft. CDR3 DNA: TGTGCCAGCAGCGTAGCTACGGACAGTCCTCAAGAGACCCAGTACTTC. Amino acids: CASSVATDSPQETQYF.